This T cell receptor beta chain was documented in a study of PD-1 blockade in mismatch repair-deficient tumors. Whole-study results and caveats: Rapid post-treatment expansion, then contraction, generally preceding radiologic response, marked tumor-resident clones.

The method was immunoSEQ multiplex PCR; TCRdb's version includes in-frame clones alone and lacks a portion of them. Seen here are 80,000 to 130,000 clones, under 90% observed once, and the top ten hold 6.3%. This clone was recorded only once. Antigen unknown. The CDR3 has 15 residues. Every patient had mismatch repair deficiency by PCR or immunohistochemistry. The TCR-sequenced patients were a few responders to pembrolizumab. The V gene is TRBV21-1, the J gene TRBJ2-7. TRBV21-1 is marked as a pseudogene. Sequencing was performed on peripheral blood, taken 36 weeks after starting pembrolizumab. The clonotype originates from an adult with mismatch repair-deficient cancer. The CDR3 sequence: CASSKAPKDPYEQYF. In DNA form, the CDR3 reads TGTGCCAGCAGCAAAGCACCGAAGGATCCCTACGAGCAGTACTTC.